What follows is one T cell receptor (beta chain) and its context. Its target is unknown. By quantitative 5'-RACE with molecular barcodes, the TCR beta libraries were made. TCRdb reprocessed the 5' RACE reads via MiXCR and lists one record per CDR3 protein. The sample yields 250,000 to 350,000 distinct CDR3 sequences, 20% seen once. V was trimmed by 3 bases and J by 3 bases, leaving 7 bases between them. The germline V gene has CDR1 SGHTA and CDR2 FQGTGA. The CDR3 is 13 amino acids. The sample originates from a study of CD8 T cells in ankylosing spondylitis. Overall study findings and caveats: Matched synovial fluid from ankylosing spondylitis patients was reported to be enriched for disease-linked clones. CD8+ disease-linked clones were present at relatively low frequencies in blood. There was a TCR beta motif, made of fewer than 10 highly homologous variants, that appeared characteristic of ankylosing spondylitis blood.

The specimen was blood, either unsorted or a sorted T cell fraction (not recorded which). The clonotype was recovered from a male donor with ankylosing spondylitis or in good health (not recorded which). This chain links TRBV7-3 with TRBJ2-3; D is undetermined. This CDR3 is CASSLSVTDTQYF. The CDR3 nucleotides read TGTGCCAGCAGCTTGTCGGTGACAGATACGCAGTATTTT. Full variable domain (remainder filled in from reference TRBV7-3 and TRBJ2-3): GAGVSQTPSNKVTEKGKYVELRCDPISGHTALYWYRQSLGQGPEFLIYFQGTGAADDSGLPNDRFFAVRPEGSVSTLKIQRTERGDSAVYLCASSLSVTDTQYFGPGTRLTVL.